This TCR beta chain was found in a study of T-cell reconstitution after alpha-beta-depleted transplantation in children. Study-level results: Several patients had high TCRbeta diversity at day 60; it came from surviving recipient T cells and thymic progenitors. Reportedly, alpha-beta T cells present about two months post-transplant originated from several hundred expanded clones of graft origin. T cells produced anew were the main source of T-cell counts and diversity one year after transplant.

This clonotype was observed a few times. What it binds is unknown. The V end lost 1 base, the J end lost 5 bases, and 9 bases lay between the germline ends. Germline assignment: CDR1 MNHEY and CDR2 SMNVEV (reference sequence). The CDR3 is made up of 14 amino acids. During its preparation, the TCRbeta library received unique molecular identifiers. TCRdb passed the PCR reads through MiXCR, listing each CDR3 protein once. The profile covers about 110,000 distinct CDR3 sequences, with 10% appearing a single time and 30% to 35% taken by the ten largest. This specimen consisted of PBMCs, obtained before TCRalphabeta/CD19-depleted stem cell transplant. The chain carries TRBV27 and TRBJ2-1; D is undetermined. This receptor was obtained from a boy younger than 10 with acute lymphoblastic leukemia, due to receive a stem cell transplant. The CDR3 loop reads CASSLWFRNNEQFF. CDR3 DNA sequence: TGTGCCAGCAGTTTATGGTTCAGGAACAATGAGCAGTTCTTC.